This TCR beta chain was identified in a study of cytomegalovirus exposure and HLA in healthy donors (dated by TCRdb to 2016 to 2017). About the investigation overall: According to an earlier analysis of 450 to 650 of the donors, roughly 180 million T cells yielded roughly 110 million unique TCR beta sequences and less than 300 Gb of sequence data. Roughly 300 gigabases of sequencing data and approximately 85 million unique TCR sequences were included in an early release covering over 600 HLA-typed donors. Among the approximately 400 genotyped donors, around 81% belonged to the genetic ancestry cluster associated with self-reported Caucasian donors. The study was designed to test whether signatures of past pathogen exposure could be identified by cataloging public T cell receptors. The study profiled the T cell repertoires of hundreds of subjects by immunosequencing and related them to cytomegalovirus serostatus. Besides the first cohort of more than 650 subjects, a separate validation cohort made up of over a hundred different subjects was used. To predict cytomegalovirus infection status, the study brought together high-throughput TCR immunosequencing, statistical association of individual TCRs with disease status, and machine learning. In a later analysis, previously published TCR beta repertoires from 600 to 850 donors were re-analyzed and high-resolution HLA genotyping was added so that TCR occurrence patterns could be studied. The later analysis used no new phenotypic data to find candidate immune exposures, relying instead on TCR beta sequences and their occurrence across donors. In an earlier analysis of over 550 of the donors, high-throughput TCR beta sequencing was used to judge whether each TCR beta V gene segment behaved as functional or pseudogenic. Donor age, sex, ethnicity and CMV serostatus were compiled alongside the repertoire data. A later genetic analysis took genome-wide SNP genotypes for about 65% of the 666 donors and used that subset as a discovery cohort. Every repertoire in the discovery cohort had been generated on one and the same sequencing platform. Class I and class II HLA loci were covered by the typing at four-digit resolution. The number of typed donors differed by locus: about 629-630 for A, B, C, DRB1 and DQB1; approximately 540 for DQA1; roughly 600 for DPA1; and some 430 for DPB1. Several DR-DQ haplotypes were treated as single units for association and clustering because of strong linkage in the cohort. Across about 380 genotyped donors of the cohort, an average of roughly 250,000 unique TCR beta nucleotide sequences per donor were sequenced, and 15% to 20% of those sequences were non-productive.

What the work shows at the level of the full study, not this receptor alone: The classifier was reported to diagnose cytomegalovirus status with high specificity and sensitivity in both the original cohort and the validation cohort. Linkage disequilibrium might explain the correlated functional status among segregating V segments, but an unknown experimental factor could not be ruled out. In a later analysis, 15,000 to 20,000 TCR beta sequences were associated with specific HLA alleles at a false discovery rate of 0.05. Some IMGT-functional V segments, including TRBV6-2 and TRBV6-3, could not be told apart with the 87-base-pair reads, so those segments were excluded. The cohort was sequenced for TCR beta chains only, and without alpha or paired-chain data the features that could be detected were limited. In the study, roughly 160 TCR beta chains were listed as associated with cytomegalovirus. About 17 rarely observed V segments, including chromosome 9 orphons, were excluded from the earlier analysis of some 590 of the donors because counts were too low. The only immune exposure information available for the cohort was CMV serostatus. When HLA alleles, especially DR and DQ, strongly co-occurred, attributing TCR associations to individual alleles was difficult. Because HLA typing was missing for some donors at each locus, association tests included only the typed subset. Most CMV-associated TCR beta chains appeared to be HLA-restricted in a later analysis, and the HLA associations seemed to be driven largely by CMV exposure. Sequencing depth was assumed to be roughly uniform across donors in the presence/absence analyses, though that assumption may not hold. In a later analysis, several top co-occurrence clusters were reported to appear linked to parvovirus B19, influenza, CMV and Epstein-Barr virus. Most TCR sequences were observed very rarely across donors, whereas some public TCRs were present in many individuals. Three of the identified cytomegalovirus-associated TCR beta chains were confirmed in vitro to be specific for cytomegalovirus antigens. A group of highly shared sequence variants was considered likely to be a technical artifact of the sequencing pipeline. A later analysis found that TCR association rates varied across HLA loci, with DRB1 alleles showing the most associated TCRs and HLA-C alleles the fewest. Compared with the approximately 670-donor mean, donors in an Asian-associated ancestry cluster had fewer N-insertions in productive TCRs, according to a later genetic analysis. V-gene and J-gene trimming of TCR beta chains was associated with a missense DCLRE1C variant in a later genetic analysis, and the association was replicated in an independent cohort. The authors suggested that the approach could potentially be extended to other disease states and immunological phenotypes. An earlier analysis of around 500 of the donors showed that most TCR beta V segments appeared in productive rearrangements either about 87% or about 30% of the time, which broadly matched IMGT annotations. In a later analysis, HLA-associated TCR beta chains were found to be more clonally expanded and to have lower generation probabilities than equally common non-associated chains. A further reported finding was that TCR beta sequences accurately predicted the HLA-A and HLA-B alleles for most subjects in the first cohort.

Turning to this clone: The antigen it recognizes is unknown. No base-level quality is on record; no much larger clone is a single base apart.

The library came from the immunoSEQ multiplex PCR assay. A mixture of 60 forward primers for TCR Vbeta segments and 13 reverse primers for TCR Jbeta segments was used in the multiplex PCR. Amplification of the CDR3 region of rearranged TCR beta genes was performed with a multiplex PCR assay on genomic DNA. The amplified TCR beta libraries were sequenced on the Illumina HiSeq System as 87-base-pair reads. Per the source publication's procedure: In a later analysis, tens of millions of unique TCR beta chains were counted across the roughly 700 repertoires, and around 10 million of these chains were shared by at least two donors. Raw reads were error-corrected and collapsed into unique sequences by a nearest-neighbor algorithm in which closely related sequences were merged to remove PCR and sequencing errors. V, D and J gene segments were assigned by aligning CDR3 sequences to IMGT reference sequences. Each retained sequence needed at least a six-nucleotide match to both a V gene segment and a J gene segment. A rearrangement was called productive if the CDR3 had no stop codons and remained in frame with V and J, and every other rearrangement was called non-productive. CDR3 was defined by IMGT convention, running from the second conserved V-encoded cysteine to the conserved J-encoded phenylalanine. In an earlier analysis of around 600 of the donors, sequences lacking an unambiguous match to a single V gene segment were excluded. In an earlier analysis of approximately 550 of the donors, V segments were called functional above 56.7% productive rearrangements and were called segregating when the between-donor standard deviation exceeded 5%. A statistical classification framework was built to diagnose cytomegalovirus status from the catalog of TCR beta chain sequences. A later analysis assigned V and J genes by comparing TCR nucleotide sequences with IMGT/GENE-DB human TR gene sequences. Using the TCRdist pipeline, a later analysis assigned CDR3 sequences along with most-parsimonious VDJ recombination scenarios. In a later analysis, each TCR beta chain was defined by its CDR3 amino acid sequence together with its V-gene family, and reads without a unique V-gene family were excluded. In a later analysis, around 650 highly shared, low-generation-probability nucleotide sequences were removed to address suspected cross-contamination and a sequencing artifact. In a later analysis, a clonal expansion index for each public chain was calculated from normalized within-repertoire ranks of inferred template counts. Generation probabilities in a later analysis came from a VDJ recombination model fitted to out-of-frame rearrangements, and those results were checked against IGoR. In a later analysis, TCR-TCR, TCR-HLA and TCR-CMV co-occurrence was scored with hypergeometric tests, and a repertoire-size bias correction was applied to TCR pairs. To estimate false discovery rates, a later analysis permuted the HLA or CMV assignments 20 times. A later analysis grouped co-occurring TCRs with DBSCAN, adding TCRdist sequence similarity when clustering within HLA-allele-positive subsets. Repertoires with fewer than 30,000 or more than 120,000 public chains, plus five repertoires with anomalous nucleotide sharing, were excluded from co-occurrence clustering. TCRdb re-hosts the immuneACCESS table, in-frame sequences only. Its copies lack some clones; in the studies checked, an unresolved V gene accounts for under half of them, and the cause for the rest is not known. That table supplies the V and J calls and clone size; D and trimming were determined from the DNA. The sample includes 200,000 or so clones, with around 83% observed a single time. The ten largest make up around 1.4% of the sample.

The CDR3 holds 14 amino acids from the cysteine to the phenylalanine. Just the 42-base CDR3 DNA is kept, in frame starting at base 1. Trimming takes 2 bases off V and 5 bases off J; junction bases not matched to a gene: 2. From the germline V gene, CDR1 is MDHEN and CDR2 is SYDVKM. In total, 630 or so healthy bone marrow donors made up the cohort. All cohort members were sampled while nominally healthy, although unrecorded immune exposures were likely present. The donor was CMV seronegative and belonged to the group of several hundred seronegative cohort members. Each donor provided a peripheral blood sample, and peripheral blood mononuclear cells were used for TCR beta sequencing. Genomic DNA extraction from the blood cell samples was performed with the Qiagen DNeasy Blood Extraction Kit.

The source of this sequence is a girl under 18 in good health and CMV-seronegative. Input material: PBMCs. The rearranged chain carries TRBV28 and TRBJ2-2; TRBD2 agrees with 7 junctional bases. The sequenced DNA: TGTGCCAGCAGTTTACTAGCGGTGACCGGGGAGCTGTTTTTT. The translation is CASSLLAVTGELFF.